This TCR beta chain stems from a study of blood T cell repertoires in COVID-19. Study context: Spain, Italy and the United States supplied samples that represented acute and convalescent COVID-19.

Per germline, CDR1 MNHNS and CDR2 SASEGT. V shed 2 bases and J 6 bases; nucleotides not matched to a gene: 20. This CDR3 has 19 residues. Data came from immunoSEQ multiplex PCR; TCRdb stores just in-frame clones and leaves some out. Here the sample spans 150,000 or so clones, around 82% being singletons. The J gene is TRBJ1-1, the V gene TRBV6-1; 8 bases map to TRBD1. Sequencing used peripheral blood. The sequence came from a human donor with acute or convalescent COVID-19. The donor label of this sample is uncertain. CDR3 amino acids: CASSESVVAGGRGRAEAFF. The CDR3 region has the DNA TGTGCCAGCAGTGAATCCGTGGTTGCAGGGGGCCGGGGTAGGGCTGAAGCTTTCTTT.